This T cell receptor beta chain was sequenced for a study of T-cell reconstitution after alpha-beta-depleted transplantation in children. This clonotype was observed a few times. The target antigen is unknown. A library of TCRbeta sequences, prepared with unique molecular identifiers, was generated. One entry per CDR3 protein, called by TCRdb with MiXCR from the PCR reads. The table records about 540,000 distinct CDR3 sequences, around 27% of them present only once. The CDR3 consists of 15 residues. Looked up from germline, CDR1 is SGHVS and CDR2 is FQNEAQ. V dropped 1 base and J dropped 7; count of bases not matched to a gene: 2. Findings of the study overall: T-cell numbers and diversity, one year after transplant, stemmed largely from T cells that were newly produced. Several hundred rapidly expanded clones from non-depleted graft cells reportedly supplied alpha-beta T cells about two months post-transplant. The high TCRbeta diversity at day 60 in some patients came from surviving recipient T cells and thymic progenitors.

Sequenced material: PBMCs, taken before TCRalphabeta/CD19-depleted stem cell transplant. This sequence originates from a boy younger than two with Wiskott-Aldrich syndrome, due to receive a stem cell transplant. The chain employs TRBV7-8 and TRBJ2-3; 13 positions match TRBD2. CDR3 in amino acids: CASSLVGLAGNTQYF. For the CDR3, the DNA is TGTGCCAGCAGCTTAGTGGGACTAGCGGGGAATACGCAGTATTTT.